Below, 29 T cell receptor beta chains from the same sample are listed, as sequenced in a study of cytomegalovirus exposure and HLA in healthy donors (dated by TCRdb to the late 2010s). The library was made by the immunoSEQ multiplex PCR assay. The multiplex PCR relied on a mix of 60 forward primers for TCR Vbeta segments and 13 reverse primers for TCR Jbeta segments. The clones in this table, taken by TCRdb from immuneACCESS, are in-frame only. Not every clone is retained; where verified, under half of the shortfall comes from an unresolved V gene, and the cause of the rest is unknown. Counted in this sample were 95,000 to 150,000 clones; over 80% of them appeared once. Around 2% of the sample is held by the ten biggest clonotypes. Sequencing was carried out using PBMCs. The receptors here all came from a man in his thirties or forties in good health and CMV-seronegative.

This chain uses TRBV30 with TRBJ2-5; 9 positions match TRBD2. Unmatched junction bases numbered 10, after V lost 4 bases and J lost 13 bases. This CDR3 contains 12 residues. In germline, CDR1 is GTSNPN, CDR2 SVGIG (reference sequence). CDR3 amino acids: CAWNLAGRPGYF. The CDR3 bases are TGTGCCTGGAATCTAGCGGGGAGACCGGGGTACTTC.

The chain carries TRBV4-3 and TRBJ2-3, with TRBD1 matching over 8 bases. Looked up from germline, CDR1 is LGHNA and CDR2 is YSLEER. This CDR3 region has 20 residues. Trimming cost V 2 bases and J 3 bases; bases outside gene matches: 19. The CDR3 bases are TGCGCCAGCAGCCAATCACCCGAATCAAAACAGGGGGGTGTTACAGATACGCAGTATTTT. This translates into CASSQSPESKQGGVTDTQYF.

The chain has TRBV5-4 and TRBJ2-5; D perhaps matches TRBD2 (5 bases). The end of the DNA aligns better with TRBJ2-7, so the J call may be wrong. The CDR3 contains 13 residues. Germline lookup yields CDR1 SGHNT and CDR2 YYREEE (reference sequence). The DNA of the CDR3 is TGTGCCAGCAGCCCAGGAACGGGAAACGAGCAGTACTTC. Protein product: CASSPGTGNEQYF.

J is TRBJ1-2 and V is TRBV9; D perhaps matches TRBD1 (5 bases). V was pared by 2 bases and J by 2 bases, with 7 bases between. The CDR3 length is 13 residues. Germline V gene data show CDR1 as SGDLS and CDR2 as YYNGEE. The CDR3 coding sequence is TGTGCCAGCAGCGTGGACACGAACTATGGCTACACCTTC. It encodes CASSVDTNYGYTF.

The genes are TRBV2 and TRBJ2-7; TRBD2 agrees at 10 bases. Trimming took 1 base from V and 0 from J; bases not matched to a gene: 12. The CDR3 has 19 residues. Germline values: CDR1 SNHLY, CDR2 FYNNEI. CDR3 sequence: CASSEEPTSGAFLSYEQYF. The CDR3 DNA follows: TGTGCCAGCAGTGAAGAGCCCACTAGCGGGGCGTTCCTCTCCTACGAGCAGTACTTC.

This clone has just one count. The chain carries TRBV19 and TRBJ1-5; 7 bases map to TRBD1. Germline trimming cut 1 base from V and 2 bases from J; bases unmatched to any gene: 5. Germline CDR1 reads LNHDA; CDR2 reads SQIVND (reference sequence). The CDR3 runs 16 residues. CDR3 nucleotide sequence: TGTGCCAGTAGTATAGCCCCAGGGGGAGGCAATCAGCCCCAGCATTTT. This gives the protein CASSIAPGGGNQPQHF.

The chain recombines TRBV4-1 with TRBJ2-5; perhaps TRBD1 as D (5 bases). Germline V gene data show CDR1 as MGHRA and CDR2 as YSYEKL. The CDR3 runs 14 residues. Trimming cost V 1 base and J 5 bases, with 11 bases left between them. CDR3 in amino acids: CASSQVGARETQYF. In DNA form, the CDR3 reads TGCGCCAGCAGCCAAGTAGGGGCTAGGGAGACCCAGTACTTC.

This chain uses TRBV6-1 with TRBJ1-5; unclear D gene. CDR1 is MNHNS, CDR2 SASEGT, per germline. The CDR3 is made up of 15 amino acids. The ends were cut back, 5 bases at V and 2 bases at J, with 13 bases in the middle. The CDR3, as DNA: TGTGCCAGCAGTTTCCGTCCGGAGGGCAATCAGCCCCAGCATTTT. This translates into CASSFRPEGNQPQHF.

The chain recombines TRBV9 with TRBJ1-4; possibly TRBD1 for D (6 bases). Between the trimmed V and J ends, which lost 1 base and 8 bases, there was a span of 12 bases. Germline CDR1 reads SGDLS; CDR2 reads YYNGEE. The CDR3 is 14 residues long. CDR3: CASSVSQGGEKLFF. CDR3 nucleotides: TGTGCCAGCAGCGTATCACAGGGCGGGGAAAAACTGTTTTTT.

The rearrangement joins TRBV28 to TRBJ2-7; TRBD2 aligns across 7 bases. V gave up 5 bases and J gave up 3 bases; unmatched junction bases: 16. The CDR3 covers 17 residues. Per germline, CDR1 MDHEN and CDR2 SYDVKM. The CDR3 loop is CASSPSTSSRLYYEQYF. DNA of the CDR3: TGTGCCAGCAGTCCATCGACTAGCTCCCGCCTCTACTACGAGCAGTACTTC.

V is TRBV18 and J is TRBJ2-5; D might be TRBD2 (5 bases). The assigned J gene may be wrong: the sequence end matches TRBJ2-7 better. Germline CDR1 KGHSH, CDR2 LQKENI. This CDR3 is 14 amino acids long. CDR3 region: CASSPQGAVYEQYF. CDR3 bases: TGTGCCAGCTCACCACAGGGAGCGGTATACGAGCAGTACTTC.

The rearrangement uses TRBV7-8 and TRBJ1-5; 8 bases match TRBD1. Germline V gives CDR1 SGHVS, CDR2 FQNEAQ. The CDR3 length is 17 residues. V lost 5 bases to trimming and J lost 0 bases; unmatched junction nucleotides: 9. The CDR3, as DNA: TGTGCCAGCAGCGGACAGACAGGGGAATTTAGCAATCAGCCCCAGCATTTT. This codes for CASSGQTGEFSNQPQHF.

The chain links TRBV4-1 to TRBJ2-7; tentative D call: TRBD1 (5 bases). The CDR3 contains 14 residues. The germline CDR1 and CDR2 sequences are MGHRA and YSYEKL. Deletions cut 0 bases from V and 6 bases from J, with 12 bases between. The CDR3 nucleotides are TGCGCCAGCAGCCAAGATGACAGATTATTCGAGCAGTACTTC. Translated: CASSQDDRLFEQYF.

The V call is TRBV7-9, the J call TRBJ1-2; 7 bases map to TRBD1. The CDR3 consists of 14 residues. Germline V gene lookup returns CDR1 SEHNR and CDR2 FQNEAQ (reference sequence). With V trimmed by 5 bases and J by 3 bases, 6 bases remained unmatched. The CDR3 loop is CASSPGQSDYGYTF. The CDR3 bases are TGTGCCAGCAGCCCGGGACAGAGTGACTATGGCTACACCTTC.

This chain joins TRBV28 and TRBJ2-7; no clear D gene. Trimming pared 2 bases from V and 2 bases from J, leaving 10 bases between. Germline CDR1 reads MDHEN; CDR2 reads SYDVKM. This CDR3 region has 14 residues. This chain's CDR3 is CASSLGQATYEQYF. The CDR3 DNA is TGTGCCAGCAGTTTAGGGCAGGCAACCTACGAGCAGTACTTC.

Only a few counts were recorded for this clone. V and J are TRBV6-5 and TRBJ2-7, with TRBD1 matching over 9 bases. Germline V lookup: CDR1 MNHEY, CDR2 SVGAGI. The trim removed 2 bases at V and 1 base at J, leaving 6 bases unmatched. This CDR3 has 16 amino acids. CDR3 nucleotides: TGTGCCAGCAGTTACGAAACAGGGGGCCCGTCCTACGAGCAGTACTTC. It encodes CASSYETGGPSYEQYF.

The chain has TRBV6-6 and TRBJ1-4; tentative D call: TRBD1 (6 bases). V lost 7 bases and J 8 bases, leaving 11 bases between the germline ends. Germline CDR1 reads MNHNY; CDR2 reads SVGAGI (reference sequence). There are 12 residues in the CDR3. The CDR3 region is CASKQGLEKLFF. The CDR3 DNA reads as TGTGCCAGCAAACAGGGATTAGAAAAACTGTTTTTT.

This clone showed up just a few times. The V gene is TRBV5-1, the J gene TRBJ1-6; 9 bases line up with TRBD1. Trimming at V came to 5 bases and at J to 9 bases, leaving 6 bases not matched to a gene. The CDR3 loop spans 14 amino acids. The V gene's germline CDR1 is SGHRS and CDR2 YFSETQ. DNA for the CDR3: TGCGCCAGCAGTCCGGACAGGGGCAGTTCACCCCTCCACTTT. This gives the protein CASSPDRGSSPLHF.

This chain connects TRBV18 to TRBJ1-1; tentatively, D is TRBD1 (5 bases). CDR1 KGHSH and CDR2 LQKENI come from the germline V gene. The V and J ends lost 3 bases and 0 bases respectively, with 8 bases between them. The CDR3 length is 14 residues. CDR3 loop: CASSPQGLNTEAFF. Written as DNA, the CDR3 is TGTGCCAGCTCACCCCAGGGCCTGAACACTGAAGCTTTCTTT.

V gene TRBV7-8 combines with J gene TRBJ2-2, with D possibly being TRBD2 (7 bases). The germline CDR1 and CDR2 sequences are SGHVS and FQNEAQ. CDR3 length: 15 amino acids. With 0 bases removed from V and 5 bases from J, the gap between germline ends came to 10 bases. CDR3 residues: CASSLAGGQTGELFF. The CDR3 nucleotides are TGTGCCAGCAGCTTAGCGGGGGGGCAGACCGGGGAGCTGTTTTTT. The variable domain in full, with the rest retrieved from reference TRBV7-8 and TRBJ2-2, is GAGVSQSPRYKVAKRGQDVALRCDPISGHVSLFWYQQALGQGPEFLTYFQNEAQLDKSGLPSDRFFAERPEGSVSTLKIQRTQQEDSAVYLCASSLAGGQTGELFFGEGSRLTVL.

The chain has TRBV25-1 and TRBJ1-6, with 8 bases that match TRBD1. CDR3 length equals 15 residues. V was clipped by 3 bases and J by 6 bases; unmatched bases: 4. The germline CDR1 and CDR2 sequences are MGHDK and SYGVNS. CDR3: CASSEAGQGNSPLHF. CDR3 bases: TGTGCCAGCAGTGAGGCCGGACAGGGTAATTCACCCCTCCACTTT. The full variable domain, in which reference TRBV25-1 and TRBJ1-6 provide the parts outside the CDR3, is EADIYQTPRYLVIGTGKKITLECSQTMGHDKMYWYQQDPGMELHLIHYSYGVNSTEKGDLSSESTVSRIRTEHFPLTLESARPSHTSQYLCASSEAGQGNSPLHFGNGTRLTVT.

The chain links TRBV7-9 to TRBJ2-7; D is unclear. V shed 3 bases and J shed 0 bases, with 9 bases lying between them. The germline gives CDR1 SEHNR, CDR2 FQNEAQ (reference sequence). The CDR3 runs 14 residues. The DNA of the CDR3 is TGTGCCAGCAGCTTTTCGAGGATCTCCTACGAGCAGTACTTC. It codes for CASSFSRISYEQYF.

This chain joins TRBV4-2 and TRBJ2-1, with 8 bases aligning to TRBD2. After removal of 0 bases from V and 9 bases from J, the junction contained 10 bases not matched to a gene. The CDR3 is 16 amino acids. Per the germline V gene, CDR1 is LGHNA and CDR2 is YNFKEQ. The CDR3 sequence is CASSQDPGTSTGEQFF. The CDR3, as DNA: TGTGCCAGCAGCCAAGACCCCGGGACTAGTACCGGTGAGCAGTTCTTC.

J is TRBJ1-6 and V is TRBV28; 7 nucleotides agree with TRBD1. Germline loops: CDR1 MDHEN, CDR2 SYDVKM. CDR3 length: 19 residues. With V trimmed by 4 bases and J by 6 bases, 18 bases remained unmatched. This chain's CDR3 is CASSSRPPLDRVPNSPLHF. CDR3 bases: TGTGCCAGCAGTTCCCGCCCGCCCCTCGACAGGGTGCCTAATTCACCCCTCCACTTT.

This chain joins TRBV9 and TRBJ2-3; D not certain. Germline V gene sequence: CDR1 SGDLS, CDR2 YYNGEE. Trimming pared 4 bases from V and 2 bases from J, leaving 14 bases between. The CDR3 is 15 amino acids. CDR3 nucleotide sequence: TGTGCCAGCAGCCCGACGACACGGCACACAGATACGCAGTATTTT. Translated: CASSPTTRHTDTQYF.

This clone appeared a few times. Within the sample, other DNA sequences also encode this same CDR3. The V and J genes are TRBV5-6 and TRBJ2-7; the D is unclear. Trimming cost V 0 bases and J 0 bases, with 4 bases left between them. The CDR3 consists of 13 residues. The V gene's germline CDR1 is SGHDT and CDR2 YYEEEE. CDR3 loop: CASSLASSYEQYF. CDR3 nucleotides: TGTGCCAGCAGCTTGGCCTCCTCCTACGAGCAGTACTTC.

The gene calls are TRBV9 and TRBJ2-5; D possibly corresponds to TRBD2 (5 bases). V lost 4 bases to trimming and J lost 4 bases, with 17 bases between them. Germline V lookup: CDR1 SGDLS, CDR2 YYNGEE. This CDR3 has 15 amino acids. The CDR3 loop reads CASSTYGGGGETQYF. DNA of the CDR3: TGTGCCAGCAGCACATATGGTGGAGGCGGAGAGACCCAGTACTTC.

The rearrangement uses TRBV7-6 and TRBJ1-1; D remains unclear. This CDR3 contains 13 residues. The V end lost 1 base, the J end lost 1 base, and 4 bases lay between the germline ends. The germline gives CDR1 SGHVS, CDR2 FNYEAQ. The CDR3, as DNA: TGTGCCAGCAGCTTAGAACAGAACACTGAAGCTTTCTTT. This codes for CASSLEQNTEAFF.

This chain connects TRBV10-3 to TRBJ2-3, with 8 bases matching TRBD1. From germline, CDR1 is ENHRY and CDR2 SYGVKD. The V segment lost 7 bases and the J segment 5 bases; nucleotides outside the gene matches: 8. This CDR3 is built from 14 residues. CDR3 protein: CAITPDRAKDTQYF. CDR3 DNA: TGTGCCATCACCCCGGACAGGGCTAAAGATACGCAGTATTTT.